The 20 T cell receptor beta chains listed next were all sequenced from one sample in a study of T cell changes during pregnancy in multiple sclerosis. Data came from immunoSEQ multiplex PCR; TCRdb stores just in-frame clones and leaves some out. The sample lists 45,000 to 55,000 clones, about 92% occurring once. This specimen was peripheral blood, taken in the third trimester of pregnancy. The receptors derive from a female donor with multiple sclerosis, enrolled in a pregnancy study.

CDR3 nucleotides: TGTGCCAGCAGCCAAGAGATATCGGACAGGGCTTTCTTT. It is translated as CASSQEISDRAFF. The chain recombines TRBV4-2 with TRBJ1-1, with 7 bases fitting TRBD1. The ends lost 0 bases at V and 11 bases at J; junction bases unmatched: 6. Germline values: CDR1 LGHNA, CDR2 YNFKEQ. The CDR3 contains 13 residues.

The sample holds one count of this clone. The chain carries TRBV6-5 and TRBJ2-1; TRBD2 agrees at 12 bases. Germline CDR1 and CDR2: MNHEY and SVGAGI. V lost 6 bases, J lost 4 bases, and 4 bases stayed unmatched. The CDR3 runs 15 residues. DNA for the CDR3: TGTGCCAGCAGGCTAGCGGGAGGGTCTTACAATGAGCAGTTCTTC. Its protein product is CASRLAGGSYNEQFF.

V gene TRBV19 combines with J gene TRBJ1-1, with D possibly matching TRBD1 (5 bases). CDR1 LNHDA and CDR2 SQIVND come from the germline V gene (reference sequence). V was pared by 3 bases and J by 1 base, with 15 bases between. This CDR3 is built from 16 residues. The CDR3 DNA follows: TGTGCCAGTAGTATCCCTGGGGCTCCTACGAACACTGAAGCTTTCTTT. It yields the protein CASSIPGAPTNTEAFF.

The chain's CDR3 is CASSLGRTSDYEQYF. The CDR3, as DNA: TGTGCCAGCAGCTTAGGTCGGACTAGCGACTACGAGCAGTACTTC. The chain links TRBV7-2 to TRBJ2-7, with 9 positions matching TRBD2. Per the germline V gene, CDR1 is SGHTA and CDR2 is FQGNSA. Trimming removed 1 base from V and 3 bases from J; junction bases left unmatched: 4. This CDR3 has 15 residues.

The chain carries TRBV25-1 and TRBJ2-5; 10 positions agree with TRBD2. The CDR3 spans 15 residues. Germline CDR1 is MGHDK and CDR2 is SYGVNS. The V segment lost 6 bases and the J segment 3 bases; nucleotides outside the gene matches: 7. The CDR3, as DNA: TGTGCCAGCAGGAGAGCGGGAGGGTCGGAAGAGACCCAGTACTTC. This translates into CASRRAGGSEETQYF. The full variable domain, its missing parts supplied by reference TRBV25-1 and TRBJ2-5, is EADIYQTPRYLVIGTGKKITLECSQTMGHDKMYWYQQDPGMELHLIHYSYGVNSTEKGDLSSESTVSRIRTEHFPLTLESARPSHTSQYLCASRRAGGSEETQYFGPGTRLLVL.

This clone was detected a few times. The chain combines TRBV4-1 with TRBJ2-5; D is perhaps TRBD2 (6 bases). The CDR3 totals 14 residues. V was clipped by 3 bases and J by 4 bases, with 12 bases between them. Germline CDR1 MGHRA, CDR2 YSYEKL. The CDR3 protein is CASSQGTLGETQYF. CDR3 bases: TGCGCCAGCAGCCAGGGGACTTTGGGAGAGACCCAGTACTTC.

V and J are TRBV5-1 and TRBJ2-5; no definite D call. The CDR3 has 15 residues. The germline V gene has CDR1 SGHRS and CDR2 YFSETQ. V gave up 2 bases and J gave up 0 bases, with 11 bases separating them. The CDR3 nucleotides are TGCGCCAGCAGCTTTGCCTTGAGGAACCAAGAGACCCAGTACTTC. Encoded protein: CASSFALRNQETQYF.

The V gene is TRBV2, the J gene TRBJ1-1; D is possibly TRBD1 (5 bases). This CDR3 is 12 amino acids long. The germline V gene has CDR1 SNHLY and CDR2 FYNNEI. V lost 8 bases, J lost 7 bases, and 14 bases lay in between. The CDR3, as DNA: TGTGCCAGCCACCCAGAGACAGTTGAAGCTTTCTTT. Its translation is CASHPETVEAFF.

The V and J genes are TRBV4-3 and TRBJ1-4, with 8 bases identical to TRBD1. This CDR3 comprises 15 residues. V was pared by 1 base and J by 7 bases, with 5 bases of the junction left unmatched. The germline gives CDR1 LGHNA, CDR2 YSLEER. CDR3 region: CASSQGQGWAEKLFF. DNA for the CDR3: TGCGCCAGCAGCCAAGGACAGGGGTGGGCTGAAAAACTGTTTTTT.

The chain links TRBV19 to TRBJ2-2, with a possible D match to TRBD2 (6 bases). V was clipped by 4 bases and J by 6 bases, with 15 bases between them. The CDR3 totals 15 residues. The V gene's germline CDR1 is LNHDA and CDR2 SQIVND (reference sequence). CDR3 protein: CASSKVAAAAGELFF. The CDR3 DNA is TGTGCCAGTAGTAAGGTAGCGGCGGCCGCCGGGGAGCTGTTTTTT. The complete variable domain, with remaining parts taken from reference TRBV19 and TRBJ2-2, reads DGGITQSPKYLFRKEGQNVTLSCEQNLNHDAMYWYRQDPGQGLRLIYYSQIVNDFQKGDIAEGYSVSREKKESFPLTVTSAQKNPTAFYLCASSKVAAAAGELFFGEGSRLTVL.

V gene TRBV9 combines with J gene TRBJ1-1; the D gene is possibly TRBD1 (5 bases). Trimming took 0 bases from V and 4 from J, leaving 13 bases between them. The length of the CDR3 is 15 residues. From germline, CDR1 is SGDLS and CDR2 YYNGEE. The CDR3 region has the DNA TGTGCCAGCAGCGTAGAGGGTGGAGGGGCCACTGAAGCTTTCTTT. This codes for CASSVEGGGATEAFF.

The chain uses TRBV5-4 and TRBJ2-3; maybe TRBD1 (5 bases). With 7 bases removed from V and 0 bases from J, the gap between germline ends came to 15 bases. CDR3 length equals 15 residues. The germline V gene encodes CDR1 SGHNT and CDR2 YYREEE (reference sequence). CDR3 in amino acids: CASFANQGSTDTQYF. The CDR3 DNA reads as TGTGCCAGCTTTGCGAACCAGGGTAGCACAGATACGCAGTATTTT.

The chain links TRBV19 to TRBJ2-5; weak D call: TRBD1 (8 bases). The ends were cut back, 6 bases at V and 5 bases at J, with 16 bases in the middle. Per germline, CDR1 LNHDA and CDR2 SQIVND (reference sequence). The CDR3 consists of 14 residues. The CDR3, as DNA: TGTGCCAGTAGGGAAACAGGGGGAGGGGAGACCCAGTACTTC. Encoded protein: CASRETGGGETQYF.

This clone was picked up one time. The chain couples TRBV9 to TRBJ2-7, with D perhaps TRBD1 (6 bases). V lost 3 bases, J lost 6 bases, and 16 bases lay in between. Germline loops: CDR1 SGDLS, CDR2 YYNGEE. The CDR3 has 14 residues. The CDR3 DNA follows: TGTGCCAGCAGCGGACCCACAGGGCTGGGCGAGCAGTACTTC. Translation gives CASSGPTGLGEQYF.

The V gene is TRBV19, the J gene TRBJ2-6; D may be TRBD2 (5 bases). Germline V gene lookup returns CDR1 LNHDA and CDR2 SQIVND (reference sequence). The V end lost 4 bases, the J end lost 0 bases, and 16 bases lay between the germline ends. The length of the CDR3 is 18 residues. CDR3 nucleotides: TGTGCCAGTAGTAACCGGACCCTAGGACTCTCTGGGGCCAACGTCCTGACTTTC. The encoded protein is CASSNRTLGLSGANVLTF. The variable domain in full, completed from reference TRBV19 and TRBJ2-6, reads DGGITQSPKYLFRKEGQNVTLSCEQNLNHDAMYWYRQDPGQGLRLIYYSQIVNDFQKGDIAEGYSVSREKKESFPLTVTSAQKNPTAFYLCASSNRTLGLSGANVLTFGAGSRLTVL.

This chain joins TRBV5-5 and TRBJ2-5; possible D gene TRBD2, 5 bases. Trimming pared 2 bases from V and 4 bases from J, leaving 12 bases between. The CDR3 runs 14 residues. Germline assignment: CDR1 SGHKS and CDR2 YYEKEE (reference sequence). CDR3 DNA sequence: TGTGCCAGCAGCTTACTCGGGGAAGGAGAGACCCAGTACTTC. Translating it yields CASSLLGEGETQYF.

J is TRBJ1-4 and V is TRBV15, with D hard to call. The CDR3 has 16 residues. Germline V gives CDR1 LNHNV, CDR2 YYDKDF (reference sequence). V dropped 8 bases and J dropped 3 bases, with 19 bases sitting between them. CDR3 region: CATQEPLQVPNEKLFF. In DNA form, the CDR3 reads TGTGCCACCCAAGAACCACTGCAAGTACCTAATGAAAAACTGTTTTTT.

The gene calls are TRBV19 and TRBJ1-4; D is unclear. The CDR3 covers 13 residues. The germline gives CDR1 LNHDA, CDR2 SQIVND (reference sequence). The V end was cut by 5 bases, the J end by 4 bases, with 8 bases between. The CDR3 is CASSLGLNEKLFF. The CDR3 nucleotides are TGTGCCAGTAGTCTCGGACTTAATGAAAAACTGTTTTTT.

This chain connects TRBV11-2 to TRBJ1-2; TRBD1 might be the D (5 bases). The CDR3 runs 14 residues. Germline V lookup: CDR1 SGHAT, CDR2 FQNNGV. Trimming shortened V by 4 bases and J by 8 bases, and 17 bases separated the two germline ends. This CDR3 is CASSSIDSLMGYTF. The CDR3 DNA is TGTGCCAGCAGCTCCATCGACAGCCTAATGGGCTACACCTTC.

The rearrangement uses TRBV5-1 and TRBJ2-7, with TRBD1 as a possible D gene (5 bases). V gave up 4 bases and J gave up 6 bases, with 14 bases separating them. CDR1 is SGHRS, CDR2 YFSETQ, per germline. The CDR3 contains 13 residues. CDR3 bases: TGCGCCAGCAGCCAGGGCGATACGCCCGAGCAGTACTTC. It yields the protein CASSQGDTPEQYF.